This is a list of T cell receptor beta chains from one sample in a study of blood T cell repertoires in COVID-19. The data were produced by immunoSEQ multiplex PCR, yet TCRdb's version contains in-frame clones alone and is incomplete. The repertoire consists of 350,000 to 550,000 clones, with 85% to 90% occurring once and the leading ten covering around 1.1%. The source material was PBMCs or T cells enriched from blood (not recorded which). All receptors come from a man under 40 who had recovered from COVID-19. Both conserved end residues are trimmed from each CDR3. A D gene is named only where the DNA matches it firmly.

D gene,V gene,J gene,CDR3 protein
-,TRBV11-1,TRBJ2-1,ASSLGGIEEQF
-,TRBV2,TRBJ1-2,ASGGGSTYGYT
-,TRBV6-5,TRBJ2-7,ATGGQLYEQY
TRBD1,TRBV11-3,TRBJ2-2,ASSQGQANTGELF
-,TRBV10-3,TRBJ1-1,AISSRVYTEAF
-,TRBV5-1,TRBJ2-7,ASRGSGNYEQY
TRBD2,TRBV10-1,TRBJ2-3,ASSPGLAGPSTDTQY
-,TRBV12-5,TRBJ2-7,ASGFVVHEQY
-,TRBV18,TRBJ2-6,ASSPRGDRSGANVLT
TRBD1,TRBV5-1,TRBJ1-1,ASSLENRGSTEAF
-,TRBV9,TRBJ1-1,ASSPRLGNTEAF
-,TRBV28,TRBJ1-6,ASSSFMGATGPLH
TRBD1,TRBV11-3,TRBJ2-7,ASSPGQGAASGDYEQY
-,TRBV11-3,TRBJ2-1,ASSLSLGSEQF
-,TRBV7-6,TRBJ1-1,ASSLQAGGKAF
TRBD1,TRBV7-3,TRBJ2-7,ASSITGTASHEQY
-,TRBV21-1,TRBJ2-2,ASSSQENTGELF
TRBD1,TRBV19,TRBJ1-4,ASSIGTGQRVKLF
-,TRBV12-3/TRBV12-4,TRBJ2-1,ASSPGYNEQF
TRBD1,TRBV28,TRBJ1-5,ASSTTRTGHNQPQH
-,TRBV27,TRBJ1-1,ASTGGIMNTEAF
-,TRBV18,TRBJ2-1,ASSPGLSNEQF
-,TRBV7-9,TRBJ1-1,ASSLVAGVVLGAF
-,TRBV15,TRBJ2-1,ATRPGIGSYNEQF
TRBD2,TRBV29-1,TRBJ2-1,SVEISGIGQF
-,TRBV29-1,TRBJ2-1,SVEGGAPPYNEQF
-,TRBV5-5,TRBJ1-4,ASSTGGAENEKLF